This TCR beta chain emerged from a study of Graves' ophthalmopathy and Graves' hyperthyroidism. Study-level findings and limits: Among expanded thyroid clonotypes above 0.001 frequency, most also occurred in blood. This model predicted ophthalmopathy progression (sensitivity roughly 70%, specificity 72% to 85%).

Newly diagnosed hyperthyroidism donors, aged 18 to 65, duration under 2 months. The CDR3 runs 15 residues. Trimming removed 3 bases from V and 7 bases from J; junction bases left unmatched: 7. CDR1 and CDR2 (germline): MGHRA, YSYEKL. For this clonotype: The antigen is unknown.

RNA transcripts served as template for amplifying TCR beta CDR3 sequences. After a first-round RT-PCR with HTBI primers, a second-round multiplex PCR was run. TCRdb reanalysed the multiplex PCR reads using MiXCR and keeps one entry per CDR3 protein. This table holds approximately 1.2 million distinct CDR3 sequences, about 40% found once. The source of this sequence is an adult man with Graves' hyperthyroidism. The chain uses TRBV4-1 and TRBJ1-5; 9 bases fit TRBD1. What was sequenced was peripheral blood or thyroid tissue (not recorded which). CDR3: CASSQGGQGKQPQHF. The CDR3 region has the DNA TGCGCCAGCAGCCAGGGGGGACAGGGTAAACAGCCCCAGCATTTT.